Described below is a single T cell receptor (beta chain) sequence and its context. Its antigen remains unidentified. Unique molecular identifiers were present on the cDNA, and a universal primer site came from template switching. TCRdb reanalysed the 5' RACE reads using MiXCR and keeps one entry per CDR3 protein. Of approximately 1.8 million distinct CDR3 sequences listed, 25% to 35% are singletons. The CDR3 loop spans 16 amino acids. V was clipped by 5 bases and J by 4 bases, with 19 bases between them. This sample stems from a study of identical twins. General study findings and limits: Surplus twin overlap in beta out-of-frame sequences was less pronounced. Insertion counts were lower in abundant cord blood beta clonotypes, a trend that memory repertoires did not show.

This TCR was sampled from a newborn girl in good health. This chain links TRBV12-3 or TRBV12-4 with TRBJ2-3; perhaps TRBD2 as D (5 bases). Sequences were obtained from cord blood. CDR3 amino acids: CASSPRLGARADTQYF. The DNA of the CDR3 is TGTGCCAGCAGTCCTCGTTTGGGAGCGCGGGCAGATACGCAGTATTTT.